This T cell receptor (beta chain) was sequenced in a study of blood T cells in healthy people across ages. Overall study findings and caveats: Fewer expanded clones and more diversity marked long-lived versus aged donors.

The second PCR ran roughly 6 to 11 cycles with a sample-barcoded 5' primer and J-beta primers. Each cDNA was tagged by a template-switch adaptor containing 12 random nucleotides. TCRdb independently ran MiXCR on the 5' RACE reads; one entry per CDR3 protein. Of 1.5 million to 2 million distinct CDR3 sequences in the sample, approximately 28% are singletons; the top ten hold more than 6%. CDR1 SGHRS and CDR2 YFSETQ come from the germline V gene. After removal of 4 bases from V and 6 bases from J, the junction contained 8 bases not matched to a gene. The CDR3 is 15 residues long. Concerning this clonotype: The antigen is not known.

The TCR originated in a woman aged 25 to 39 in good health. Sequencing was carried out using blood. The rearrangement links TRBV5-1 to TRBJ2-1, with 9 bases identical to TRBD1. CDR3 residues: CASSPTGQGFNEQFF. CDR3 nucleotides: TGCGCCAGCAGCCCGACGGGACAGGGCTTCAATGAGCAGTTCTTC.